This T cell receptor (beta chain) was profiled in a study of T cell responses to AZD1222 COVID-19 vaccine. General study findings and limits: Reports say nearly half of spike-specific TCRs go after unmutated variant regions. The CD4 TCRs associated with vaccination extended across spike and predominated at 160-218 and 743-854.

Pooled in the analysis were second doses at about 4 or about 12 weeks. Produced via immunoSEQ multiplex PCR; TCRdb's table is partial and in-frame only. The sample shows about 170,000 clones, around 88% of them seen only once. This clone was found once. Its antigen is currently unknown. The sample consisted of peripheral blood, taken 28 days after the second AZD1222 dose. This TCR came from an adult who received the AZD1222 COVID-19 vaccine.

Here the CDR3 reads CASSYRQGVYGYTF. The CDR3 DNA is TGTGCCAGCAGCTACAGACAGGGAGTCTATGGCTACACCTTC. The V gene is TRBV7-2, the J gene TRBJ1-2, with 7 bases aligning to TRBD1. CDR3 length: 14 amino acids. V shed 4 bases and J 4 bases; nucleotides not matched to a gene: 6. CDR1 SGHTA and CDR2 FQGNSA come from the germline V gene.